This T cell receptor (beta chain) was identified during a study of early T cells in non-severe SARS-CoV-2 infection. Study-wide background: From unsorted whole blood, bulk RNA was sequenced, and the chains remained unpaired. General study findings and limits: Missing private and CD4 specificities, VDJdb matching favored anti-spike CD8 responses.

This clonotype was recorded many times. The antigen is not known. V dropped 7 bases and J dropped 3; count of bases not matched to a gene: 5. CDR1 and CDR2 (germline): SQVTM, ANQGSEA. The CDR3 totals 13 residues. Attachment of unique molecular identifiers to individual cDNA molecules was performed. TCRdb fed the 5' RACE reads into MiXCR, producing one record per CDR3 protein. This sample has roughly 66,000 distinct CDR3 sequences; roughly 9% occur once, and the top ten carry 3.2%. This TCR was sampled from an adult who was a healthcare worker with PCR-confirmed SARS-CoV-2 infection or an uninfected control (not recorded which). The genes are TRBV29-1 and TRBJ2-1; 8 bases line up with TRBD1. What was sequenced was whole blood. The CDR3 loop reads CSANRGDYNEQFF. DNA for the CDR3: TGCAGCGCCAACAGGGGGGACTACAATGAGCAGTTCTTC.